These T cell receptor beta chains were read from a single sample in a study of shared clonotypes between healthy human individuals. The assay was immunoSEQ multiplex PCR, and TCRdb's table has in-frame clones only and misses some. The sample has 2 million to 3 million clones; over 85% are singletons. Sequencing was done on a sample of naive CD4+ T cells from PBMCs. These receptors were obtained from a man younger than 35 in good health. Some clones in this sample may be carry-over from other donors' samples. Each CDR3 is given without its conserved first and last residue.

v_call	j_call	cdr3_aa
TRBV4-2	TRBJ2-1	ASSRGLAEYNEQF
TRBV5-4	TRBJ2-2	ASSTRGRQGGNTGELF
TRBV12-5	TRBJ2-6	ASAYFQSTTGSGANVLT
TRBV11-2	TRBJ2-1	ASSLYSRPTGGVEQF
TRBV6-1	TRBJ2-3	ASHAHDTQY
TRBV9	TRBJ2-7	ASSVGDSHYEQY
TRBV11-3	TRBJ2-5	ASSKGQGAGEETQY
TRBV29-1	TRBJ2-7	SVAGGPYEQY
TRBV11-3	TRBJ1-5	ASSKGPGRYQPQH
TRBV11-1	TRBJ2-1	ASSSSGLNEQF
TRBV5-6	TRBJ2-4	ASSFREASNIQY
TRBV28	TRBJ1-2	ASSDPGQKTYGYT
TRBV9	TRBJ1-5	ASSVTDSNQPQH
TRBV5-5	TRBJ1-2	ASSLSNRGDYGYT
TRBV27	TRBJ2-2	ASSLSLATTGELF
TRBV28	TRBJ2-1	ASSSIPPQF
TRBV5-1	TRBJ2-7	ASTNPGFGEQY
TRBV28	TRBJ2-7	ASQPNDQGPTTYEQY
TRBV6-6	TRBJ2-1	ASNEMNYNEQF